This T cell receptor beta chain was recovered during a study of CD8 T cells in Susac syndrome. Healthy donors matched for age and sex were used as controls. The authors reverse transcribed roughly 0.5 to 1 ug RNA with random hexamers. The immunoSEQ assay covered 54 Vbeta and 13 Jbeta segments for CDR3. TCRdb reprocessed the immunoSEQ multiplex PCR reads with MiXCR, giving one entry per CDR3 protein. The data contain approximately 110,000 distinct CDR3 sequences, around 94% of them seen just once; the ten biggest clones take up over 0.065%. The CDR3 has 12 amino acids. The germline gives CDR1 MNHEY, CDR2 SVGEGT. Trimming cost V 7 bases and J 3 bases, with 10 bases left between them.

The sequencing input was CD4+ T cells from PBMCs. The TCR sequence derives from a human donor in good health. The chain uses TRBV6-2 or TRBV6-3 and TRBJ2-7; TRBD2 is a possible D gene (6 bases). CDR3 in amino acids: CASTTGGYEQYF. Written as DNA, the CDR3 is TGTGCCAGCACCACCGGGGGCTACGAGCAGTACTTC.